These T cell receptor beta chains were read from a single sample in a study of blood T cell repertoires in COVID-19. Generated by immunoSEQ multiplex PCR, the TCRdb table keeps only in-frame clones and is missing some. The sample contains a few hundred thousand clones, roughly 87% of which appear only once. Sequencing was carried out using PBMCs or T cells enriched from blood (not recorded which). The source is a woman aged 25 to 45 who had recovered from COVID-19. The CDR3 runs from the conserved cysteine through the conserved F or W. Each record gives: clone size, D gene, J gene, V gene, CDR3 DNA, CDR3 protein. The D gene is left open where the match is weak. A clone size is listed for some rows: how often the clone was seen (once, few, many), or a class if it is expanded.

>.|TRBD1|TRBJ1-5|TRBV18
TGTGCCAGCTCACCGGAGGGGGCTAATAGCAATCAGCCCCAGCATTTT
CASSPEGANSNQPQHF
>.|TRBD1|TRBJ2-1|TRBV11-2
TGTGCCAGCAGCTTGGCTACGACAGGGTTGGAGCAGTTCTTC
CASSLATTGLEQFF
>.|.|TRBJ2-7|TRBV7-9
TGTGCCAGCAGCTCGGGACTCTACGAGCAGTACTTC
CASSSGLYEQYF
>.|TRBD2|TRBJ2-4|TRBV6-9
TGTGCCAGCAGTTCACCCGGGACTAGCTACATTCAGTACTTC
CASSSPGTSYIQYF
>.|.|TRBJ1-5|TRBV15
TGTGCCACCAGGAGGGTCGGTAGGAATCAGCCCCAGCATTTT
CATRRVGRNQPQHF
>.|.|TRBJ1-5|TRBV19
TGTGCCAGTACCCAAAGCAATCAGCCCCAGCATTTT
CASTQSNQPQHF
>.|TRBD1|TRBJ1-5|TRBV19
TGTGCCAGTAGTCCTCAGGGGGGAAGCAATCAGCCCCAGCATTTT
CASSPQGGSNQPQHF
>few|TRBD2|TRBJ2-3|TRBV9
TGTGCCAGCAGCGCGCGGGGGACTAGCGGCACAGATACGCAGTATTTT
CASSARGTSGTDTQYF
>.|.|TRBJ1-5|TRBV3-1/TRBV3-2
TGTGCCAGCAGCCAAGGAGATAGCAATCAGCCCCAGCATTTT
CASSQGDSNQPQHF
>.|.|TRBJ1-1|TRBV10-1
TGCGCCAGCAGTGGCGGGACCACGACTGAAGCTTTCTTT
CASSGGTTTEAFF
>.|.|TRBJ2-7|TRBV4-1
TGCGCCAGCAGCTTAGTAGATATCTTTAACGAGCAGTACTTC
CASSLVDIFNEQYF
>.|.|TRBJ1-1|TRBV2
TGTGCCAGCAGTCCTCTCGAACAGGGTCCCACTGAAGCTTTCTTT
CASSPLEQGPTEAFF
>.|TRBD2|TRBJ2-1|TRBV6-5
TGTGCCAGCAGTCACCTAGCGGGAGGGATTAATGAGCAGTTCTTC
CASSHLAGGINEQFF
>.|.|TRBJ1-5|TRBV7-9
TGTGCCAGCAGCGAAGGGTACAGGGATCATCAGCCCCAGCATTTT
CASSEGYRDHQPQHF
>.|TRBD2|TRBJ2-3|TRBV19
TGTGCCAGTAGTATATACCCGGAACGTGGCGGGGCTAGCGGGGCGCAGTATTTT
CASSIYPERGGASGAQYF
>.|TRBD1|TRBJ1-2|TRBV27
TGTGCCAGCAGCTGGACAGGGGGAAATGGCTACACCTTC
CASSWTGGNGYTF
>.|TRBD2|TRBJ2-2|TRBV19
TGTGCCAGTAGTATACCCCCAGCGGGAAGCACCGGGGAGCTGTTTTTT
CASSIPPAGSTGELFF
>few|.|TRBJ2-3|TRBV28
TGTGCCAGCAGTCGCATAAATGGACTATCTGGGGCGGATACGCAGTATTTT
CASSRINGLSGADTQYF
>.|.|TRBJ2-7|TRBV6-1
TGTGCCAGCAGTGAAGCTGCGGAGCTCGTCGGTATCGAGCAGTACTTC
CASSEAAELVGIEQYF
>.|.|TRBJ1-1|TRBV19
TGTGCCAGTAGTTCCGACAGTCGGACTGAAGCTTTCTTT
CASSSDSRTEAFF
>.|.|TRBJ2-3|TRBV5-4
TGTGCCAGCAGCTTGGCTACTAACACAGATACGCAGTATTTT
CASSLATNTDTQYF
>.|.|TRBJ1-1|TRBV7-9
TGTGCCAGCAGCTTCAAGGCCCCAGGGGTGGGCACTGAAGCTTTCTTT
CASSFKAPGVGTEAFF
>few|TRBD1|TRBJ1-5|TRBV10-2
TGCGCCAGCAGAGAGAACAGGGGGCATCAGCCCCAGCATTTT
CASRENRGHQPQHF
>.|TRBD2|TRBJ2-7|TRBV7-2
TGTGCCAGCAGCTTAGTGGCGGGGGGCTCCCACGAGCAGTACTTC
CASSLVAGGSHEQYF
>few|.|TRBJ1-1|TRBV14
TGTGCCAGCAGCCAAGAAACTTTTCCCGGGGCTTTCTTT
CASSQETFPGAFF
>.|.|TRBJ1-3|TRBV9
TGTGCCAGCAGCGTAGATGCAGGCACCAGCTCTGGAAACACCATATATTTT
CASSVDAGTSSGNTIYF
>.|.|TRBJ1-3|TRBV18
TGTGCCAGCTCACGCGGGACTGTTGGAAACACCATATATTTT
CASSRGTVGNTIYF
>.|.|TRBJ2-1|TRBV28
TGTGCCAGCAGTTTAGGTCGGGGACTTAGCTCCTACAATGAGCAGTTCTTC
CASSLGRGLSSYNEQFF
>.|TRBD2|TRBJ2-1|TRBV6-1
TGTGCCAGCAGTGAAACTAGCGGGAGCTCCAATGAGCAGTTCTTC
CASSETSGSSNEQFF
>.|.|TRBJ1-4|TRBV4-2
TGTGCCAGCAGCCAAGGGGCAGGGGCTAATGAAAAACTGTTTTTT
CASSQGAGANEKLFF
>.|.|TRBJ1-1|TRBV18
TGTGCCAGCTCACCCCGGACAGAGAACACTGAAGCTTTCTTT
CASSPRTENTEAFF
>.|TRBD2|TRBJ2-1|TRBV3-1/TRBV3-2
TGTGCCAGCAGCCAAGACGGGACTAGGGGCGATGAGCAGTTCTTC
CASSQDGTRGDEQFF
>.|TRBD1|TRBJ1-2|TRBV12-3/TRBV12-4
TGTGCCAGCAGACAGGACAGGGGATTTGGCTACACCTTC
CASRQDRGFGYTF
>.|.|TRBJ2-7|TRBV27
TGTGCCAGCAGTTTAATGCCGGGCTACGAGCAGTACTTC
CASSLMPGYEQYF
>.|TRBD1|TRBJ1-1|TRBV5-1
TGCGCCAGCAGCTTGGGGGGGACAGATAACACTGAAGCTTTCTTT
CASSLGGTDNTEAFF
>.|.|TRBJ1-1|TRBV7-9
TGTGCCAGCAGCTTCCCGGCAGGGGATGGGAGTGTAGCTTTCTTT
CASSFPAGDGSVAFF
>few|TRBD1|TRBJ1-2|TRBV5-1
TGCGCCAGCAGCTTCCAGGGGGGTGGCGGCTACACCTTC
CASSFQGGGGYTF
>.|.|TRBJ1-2|TRBV3-1/TRBV3-2
TGTGCCAGCAGCCCTCTCCCCTGGGGAGCCATCCGTATTGGCTACACCTTC
CASSPLPWGAIRIGYTF
>.|TRBD1|TRBJ1-1|TRBV28
TGTGCCAGCAGTTTGGGCCGCCCAGGGGGCACTGAAGCTTTCTTT
CASSLGRPGGTEAFF
>.|.|TRBJ1-5|TRBV5-6
TGTGCCAGCAGCTTGTTGGGGCAGGCCAACAATCAGCCCCAGCATTTT
CASSLLGQANNQPQHF
>.|TRBD1|TRBJ1-2|TRBV19
TGTGCCACCACACCCGGGACAGGGATTAACTATGGCTACACCTTC
CATTPGTGINYGYTF
>.|TRBD2|TRBJ2-7|TRBV28
TGTGCCAGCAGTTCTACTAGCGGGAGGTTTACCTACGAGCAGTACTTC
CASSSTSGRFTYEQYF
>few|.|TRBJ1-6|TRBV5-4
TGTGCCAGCAGCTTGGTTTCGAGGAATTCACCCCTCCACTTT
CASSLVSRNSPLHF
>.|TRBD2|TRBJ2-7|TRBV6-6
TGTGCCACCTCCCCTCCTAGCGGGGCCGTCGAGCAGTACTTC
CATSPPSGAVEQYF
>.|.|TRBJ1-4|TRBV21-1
TGTGCCAGCAGCAATCTTCAACGGACAGGGGTTACTAATGAAAAACTGTTTTTT
CASSNLQRTGVTNEKLFF
>once|TRBD2|TRBJ2-3|TRBV11-1
TGTGCCAGCAGTCCGGCTAGCGGGATTCAGGCGCAGTATTTT
CASSPASGIQAQYF
>.|.|TRBJ2-7|TRBV12-3/TRBV12-4
TGTGCCAGCAGACCTAGTGGAAGGGGCGGGCAGTACTTC
CASRPSGRGGQYF
>.|.|TRBJ1-2|TRBV6-2/TRBV6-3
TGTGCCAGCAGTTATTTCCAGCAGGGCAACTATGGCTACACCTTC
CASSYFQQGNYGYTF
>.|TRBD1|TRBJ2-7|TRBV7-2
TGTGCCAGCAGCTCACCAGGGACAGGGGCCTACGAGCAGTACTTC
CASSSPGTGAYEQYF
>.|TRBD2|TRBJ2-1|TRBV7-9
TGTGCCAGCAGCTTAACTAGACTAGCGGGATACAATGAGCAGTTCTTC
CASSLTRLAGYNEQFF
>once|TRBD2|TRBJ2-7|TRBV19
TGTGCCAGTAGTATAGGGGGGACTAGCGGGAGCGTCGACGAGCAGTACTTC
CASSIGGTSGSVDEQYF
>.|TRBD1|TRBJ2-3|TRBV11-2
TGTGCCAGCAGCTTGGAGGGACAGGGTTTTGCGACTAGCACAGATACGCAGTATTTT
CASSLEGQGFATSTDTQYF